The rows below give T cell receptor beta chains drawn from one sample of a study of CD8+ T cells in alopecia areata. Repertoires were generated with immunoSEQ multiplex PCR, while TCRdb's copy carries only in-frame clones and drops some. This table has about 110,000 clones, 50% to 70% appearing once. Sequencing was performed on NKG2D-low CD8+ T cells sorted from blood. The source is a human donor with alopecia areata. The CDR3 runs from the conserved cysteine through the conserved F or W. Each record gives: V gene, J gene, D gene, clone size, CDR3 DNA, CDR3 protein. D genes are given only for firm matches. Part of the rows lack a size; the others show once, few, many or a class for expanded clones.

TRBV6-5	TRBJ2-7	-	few	TGTGCCAGCTCGAGATCCTACGAGCAGTACTTC	CASSRSYEQYF
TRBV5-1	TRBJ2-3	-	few	TGCGCCAGCAGCCCCGGGACCGTCAGCACAGATACGCAGTATTTT	CASSPGTVSTDTQYF
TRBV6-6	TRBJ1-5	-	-	TGTGCCAGCAAAGGGACTGATCGTCAGCCCCAGCATTTT	CASKGTDRQPQHF
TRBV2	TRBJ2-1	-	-	TGTGCCAGCAGCGAGGGCAGGGGAGGAGATGAGCAGTTCTTC	CASSEGRGGDEQFF
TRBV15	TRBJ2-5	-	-	TGTGCCACCAGCAACCGCATAAAACTAGCCGAACAAGAGACCCAGTACTTC	CATSNRIKLAEQETQYF
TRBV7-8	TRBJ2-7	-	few	TGTGCCAGCAGCTTAGACAGGACAGCCTACGCGCAGTACTTC	CASSLDRTAYAQYF
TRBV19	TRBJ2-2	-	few	TGTGCCAGTAGTATTGTACAGACCGGGGAGCTGTTTTTT	CASSIVQTGELFF
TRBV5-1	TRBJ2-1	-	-	TGCGCCAGCAGCTTTCGAAACAATGAGCAGTTCTTC	CASSFRNNEQFF
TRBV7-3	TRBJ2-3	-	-	TGTGCCAGCAGCTTAACGGGGGGCACAGATACGCAGTATTTT	CASSLTGGTDTQYF
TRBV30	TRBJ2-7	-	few	TGTGCCTGGAACTCAGGGGTCCGCGAGCAGTACTTC	CAWNSGVREQYF
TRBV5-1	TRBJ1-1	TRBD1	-	TGCGCCAGCAGCCCGCCGGGACAGGGGCCGGGCACTGAAGCTTTCTTT	CASSPPGQGPGTEAFF
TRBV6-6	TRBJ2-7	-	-	TGTGCCAGCAGCCCAGGCGACGGATCCGTCAGTGGGCAGTACTTC	CASSPGDGSVSGQYF
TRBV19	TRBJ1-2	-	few	TGTGCCAGTAGTGCCCCGCGCGCCACGAACTATGGCTACACCTTC	CASSAPRATNYGYTF
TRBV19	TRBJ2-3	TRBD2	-	TGTGCCAGTAGTTTCTCTAGCGGTAGCACAGATACGCAGTATTTT	CASSFSSGSTDTQYF
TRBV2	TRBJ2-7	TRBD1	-	TGTGCCAGCAGCCTCGACAGGGGGGACTACGAGCAGTACTTC	CASSLDRGDYEQYF
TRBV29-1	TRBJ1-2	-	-	TGCAGCGTTGTTAACAGGGAATTCTATGGCTACACCTTC	CSVVNREFYGYTF
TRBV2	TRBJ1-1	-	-	TGTGCCAGCAGTGAAGAATTCGGGGCTGGCACTGAAGCTTTCTTT	CASSEEFGAGTEAFF
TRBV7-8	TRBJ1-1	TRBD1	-	TGTGCCAGCAGCCACAGGGGGAACACTGAAGCTTTCTTT	CASSHRGNTEAFF
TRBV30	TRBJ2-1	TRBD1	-	TGTGCCTGGTTCCGGGACAGGGATTCCAATGAGCAGTTCTTC	CAWFRDRDSNEQFF
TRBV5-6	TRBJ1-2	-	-	TGTGCCAGCAGCTTTGGTCCGGGGACCGGCTACACCTTC	CASSFGPGTGYTF
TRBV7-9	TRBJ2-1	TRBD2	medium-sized	TGTGCCAGCAGCTTTATCGGAGCGGGAATAAGCGATGAGCAGTTCTTC	CASSFIGAGISDEQFF
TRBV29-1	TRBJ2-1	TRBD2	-	TGCAGCGTTGTGGGACTAGCGGGACCCGGGGGGCAGTTCTTC	CSVVGLAGPGGQFF
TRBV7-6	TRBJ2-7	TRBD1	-	TGTGCCAGCAGCTTAGGACAGGGCATCTCCTACGAGCAGTACTTC	CASSLGQGISYEQYF
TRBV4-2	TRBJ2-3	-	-	TGTGCCAGCAGCCAAGAGCAGCGGGCCACAGATACGCAGTATTTT	CASSQEQRATDTQYF
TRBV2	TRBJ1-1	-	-	TGTGCCACCCTCAGGGTGAACACTGAAGCTTTCTTT	CATLRVNTEAFF
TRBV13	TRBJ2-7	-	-	TGTGCCAGCAGCTTAGGTCGGCGAGCTTACGAGCAGTACTTC	CASSLGRRAYEQYF
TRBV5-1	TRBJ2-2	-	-	TGCGCCAGCAGCTTGGTTGGTGGGGAGCTGTTTTTT	CASSLVGGELFF
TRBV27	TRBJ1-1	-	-	TGTGCCAGCACCAAACAACAAGGGAACACTGAAGCTTTCTTT	CASTKQQGNTEAFF
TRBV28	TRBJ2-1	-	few	TGTGCCAGCAGCGAGGTCGGGGCCTACAATGAGCAGTTCTTC	CASSEVGAYNEQFF
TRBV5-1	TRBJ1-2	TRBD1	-	TGCGCCAGCAGCTTGGGCTGGACAGGGCGGTATGGCTACACCTTC	CASSLGWTGRYGYTF
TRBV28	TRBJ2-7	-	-	TGTGCCAGCAGTTCAACAGGATCGGGGAGCTACGAGCAGTACTTC	CASSSTGSGSYEQYF
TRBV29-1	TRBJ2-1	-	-	TGCAGCGTGGGCTCCAATGAGCAGTTCTTC	CSVGSNEQFF
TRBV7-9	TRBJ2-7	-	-	TGTGCCAGCAGCCTGAGCTCCTACGAGCAGTACTTC	CASSLSSYEQYF
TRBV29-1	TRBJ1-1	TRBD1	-	TGCAGCGTTGTAACCTTGACAGGGGCTGCTTTCTTT	CSVVTLTGAAFF
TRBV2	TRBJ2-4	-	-	TGTGCCAGCAGTGAAGAGGGATCAGCCAAAAACATTCAGTACTTC	CASSEEGSAKNIQYF
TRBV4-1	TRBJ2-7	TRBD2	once	TGCGCCAGCAGCCGCGCGGGACTAGATTTCTACGAGCAGTACTTC	CASSRAGLDFYEQYF
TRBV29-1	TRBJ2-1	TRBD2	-	TGCAGCGTTGAAGGGGGCGGGAGTGGGTCCGATGAGCAGTTCTTC	CSVEGGGSGSDEQFF
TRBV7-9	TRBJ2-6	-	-	TGTGCCAGCAGCTTATTGGATTCAGGGGCCAACGTCCTGACTTTC	CASSLLDSGANVLTF
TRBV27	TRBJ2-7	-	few	TGTGCCAGCAGCGGAGCTTACGAGCAGTACTTC	CASSGAYEQYF
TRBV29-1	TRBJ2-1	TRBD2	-	TGCAGCGCCGCTGGACTAGAGGGGAAACACAATGAGCAGTTCTTC	CSAAGLEGKHNEQFF
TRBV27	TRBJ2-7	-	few	TGTGCCAGCATGCCGTCTGAACCCTACGAGCAGTACTTC	CASMPSEPYEQYF
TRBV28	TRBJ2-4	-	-	TGTGCCAGCAGTTACGGGGCCAAAAACATTCAGTACTTC	CASSYGAKNIQYF
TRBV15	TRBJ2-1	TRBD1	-	TGTGCCACCAGCACCGACAGGGGTGATCGGGAGCAGTTCTTC	CATSTDRGDREQFF
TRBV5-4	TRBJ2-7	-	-	TGTGCCAGCAGCTTGGCCGCAGGCGACAGCTCCTACGAGCAGTACTTC	CASSLAAGDSSYEQYF
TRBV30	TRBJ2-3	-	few	TGTGCCTGGATGAAGGATAGGACTAGCACAGATACGCAGTATTTT	CAWMKDRTSTDTQYF
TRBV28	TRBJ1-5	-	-	TGTGCCAGCAGTTCAGGCTATAGCAATCAGCCCCAGCATTTT	CASSSGYSNQPQHF
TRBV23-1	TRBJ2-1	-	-	TGCGCCAGCAGTCCGCCCGGAGGGGGCAATGAGCAGTTCTTC	CASSPPGGGNEQFF
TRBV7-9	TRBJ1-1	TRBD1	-	TGTGCCAGCAGCTTGACAGGGTTGAACACTGAAGCTTTCTTT	CASSLTGLNTEAFF
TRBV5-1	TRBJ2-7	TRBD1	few	TGCGCCAGCAGCTTTAAAACAGGGGAGCTCGGGTGGAGCCCCTACGAGCAGTACTTC	CASSFKTGELGWSPYEQYF
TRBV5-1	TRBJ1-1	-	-	TGCGCCAGCAGCTTGACGGGGTCCATTGAAGCTTTCTTT	CASSLTGSIEAFF
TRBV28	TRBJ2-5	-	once	TGTGCCAGCAGTTTGAGCCTCCAAGAGACCCAGTACTTC	CASSLSLQETQYF
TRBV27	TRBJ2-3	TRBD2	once	TGTGCCAGCGGAGCGGGACTAGCGGGGATAACTAGCACAGATACGCAGTATTTT	CASGAGLAGITSTDTQYF
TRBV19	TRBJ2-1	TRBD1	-	TGTGCCAGTAGTCAGACAGGGGGTATCTACAATGAGCAGTTCTTC	CASSQTGGIYNEQFF
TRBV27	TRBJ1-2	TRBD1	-	TGTGCCAGCAAACCGGGGACAGTTTATGGCTACACCTTC	CASKPGTVYGYTF
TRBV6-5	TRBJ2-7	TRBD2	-	TGTGCCAGCAGTTACTCTCGGGACGGGAGGTCTCACGAGCAGTACTTC	CASSYSRDGRSHEQYF
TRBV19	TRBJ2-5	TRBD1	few	TGTGCCAGTAGATCCGACAGGGGGGAGACCCAGTACTTC	CASRSDRGETQYF
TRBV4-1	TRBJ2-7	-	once	TGCGCCAGCAGCCAGTCGGGAAACCTCGGCGAGCAGTACTTC	CASSQSGNLGEQYF
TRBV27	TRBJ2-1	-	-	TGTGCCAGCAGTCCGATTTCCAATGAGCAGTTCTTC	CASSPISNEQFF
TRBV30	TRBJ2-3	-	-	TGTGCCTGGACGATACACGGAAACACAGATACGCAGTATTTT	CAWTIHGNTDTQYF
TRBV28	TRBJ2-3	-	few	TGTGCCAGCAGTTTATCCCCCGGTCTAGATACGCAGTATTTT	CASSLSPGLDTQYF